The T cell receptor beta chain under discussion was sequenced for a study of identical twins. Study observations and caveats: Excess low generation probability was seen in twin-shared out-of-frame alpha sequences. Beta clonotypes that were abundant in cord blood contained fewer insertions, a pattern absent from memory repertoires. Recombination models fit unrelated individuals' TCR alpha sharing but underestimated twins'.

This clonotype has just a few counts. As yet, its antigen is unknown. A universal primer binding site was introduced by template switching. The final cDNA contained unique molecular identifiers. From the 5' RACE reads, TCRdb called clonotypes with MiXCR, one entry per CDR3 protein. The sample has around 1.7 million distinct CDR3 sequences; under 35% are singletons. V lost 3 bases to trimming and J lost 6 bases, with 11 bases between them. Germline CDR1 and CDR2: DFQATT and SNEGSKA (reference sequence). The CDR3 is 12 residues long. This receptor was taken from a newborn girl in good health. The rearrangement uses TRBV20-1 and TRBJ1-2; D possibly corresponds to TRBD1 (5 bases). The sample was cord blood. The CDR3 protein is CSARAGTHGYTF. The CDR3 DNA follows: TGCAGTGCTAGGGCAGGGACTCATGGCTACACCTTC.